This is a list of T cell receptor beta chains from one sample in a study of T cells in Graves' hyperthyroidism and ophthalmopathy. Each CDR3 protein gets one entry after TCRdb re-called the multiplex PCR reads with MiXCR. In the table there are some 370,000 distinct CDR3 sequences, 15% to 20% of which are singletons. The sequenced sample was blood. The receptors were gathered from a woman aged 25 to 39 with Graves' hyperthyroidism that later progressed to Graves' ophthalmopathy. Each CDR3 is given with its conserved first and last residue. Clone size, where shown, is once, few, many, or a class for clones that have expanded.

>TRBV6-1|TRBJ2-4|NA
CASSEVGQGRAKNIQYF
>TRBV29-1|TRBJ1-2|NA
CSVAWGQDNYGYTF
>TRBV12-3/TRBV12-4|TRBJ1-3|NA
CASSRNSGNTIYF
>TRBV2|TRBJ2-4|many
CASSEWHGAKNIQYF
>TRBV28|TRBJ2-1|many
CASSLLGRRNEQFF
>TRBV28|TRBJ1-5|many
CASTHNFNQPQHF
>TRBV20-1|TRBJ2-7|many
CSARDRDRVTYEQYF
>TRBV9|TRBJ2-1|NA
CASSVWDRDKFF
>TRBV10-3|TRBJ2-1|many
CAISESRKPQFF
>TRBV27|TRBJ2-3|many
CASSFVQGTLDTQYF
>TRBV7-9|TRBJ2-3|NA
CASARSGGAGDTQYF
>TRBV11-2|TRBJ1-6|many
CASSLGRQGNSPLHF
>TRBV2|TRBJ2-5|many
CASSRPDKPYQETQYF
>TRBV24-1|TRBJ1-2|few
CATSESQEFGYTF
>TRBV11-2|TRBJ1-3|many
CASSETGLSGNTIYF
>TRBV28|TRBJ2-7|many
CASSNRGSSEVQYF
>TRBV27|TRBJ1-2|NA
CASNPMGHLGNGYTF
>TRBV6-1|TRBJ2-1|NA
CASRAGTTYNEQFF
>TRBV5-4|TRBJ2-7|NA
CASSWGTRSVPEQYF
>TRBV6-1|TRBJ2-1|NA
CAITTQSRGYNEQFF
>TRBV7-9|TRBJ2-7|many
CASSSDRTISYEQYF
>TRBV11-2|TRBJ2-7|many
CASGLAGGGSYEQYF
>TRBV12-3/TRBV12-4|TRBJ1-2|NA
CANSVGEGYGYTF
>TRBV19|TRBJ1-1|NA
CASSKDREVVEAFF
>TRBV7-9|TRBJ2-3|many
CASSPWTDTDTQYF
>TRBV28|TRBJ1-2|NA
CASSSRGIYGYTF
>TRBV20-1|TRBJ2-1|many
CSARPGGVLGEQFF
>TRBV7-8|TRBJ2-5|many
CASSLGRLAGVNLETQYF
>TRBV3-1|TRBJ2-5|NA
CASSRALSGGATKTQYF
>TRBV7-2|TRBJ2-5|many
CASSLGGLVIGETQYF
>TRBV20-1|TRBJ1-2|many
CSARPWGEGGTYGYTF
>TRBV12-3/TRBV12-4|TRBJ2-7|many
CASSFVGLYEQYF
>TRBV12-3/TRBV12-4|TRBJ2-3|NA
CASSPGTSLTDTQYF
>TRBV28|TRBJ1-1|NA
CASKFSGTEAFF
>TRBV3-1|TRBJ2-3|few
CASSQVGGQDTQYF
>TRBV5-1|TRBJ2-1|NA
CASSNDGETSYNEQFF
>TRBV10-3|TRBJ2-5|many
CATSRTWGQETQYF
>TRBV6-1|TRBJ1-5|many
CASSGDLSNQPQHF
>TRBV30|TRBJ2-7|NA
CAWSFQGEQYF
>TRBV19|TRBJ1-1|many
CASSRTGGVNTEAFF
>TRBV27|TRBJ2-1|NA
CASSQEPGLARYNEQFF
>TRBV4-2|TRBJ1-2|many
CASSLTGKANYGYTF